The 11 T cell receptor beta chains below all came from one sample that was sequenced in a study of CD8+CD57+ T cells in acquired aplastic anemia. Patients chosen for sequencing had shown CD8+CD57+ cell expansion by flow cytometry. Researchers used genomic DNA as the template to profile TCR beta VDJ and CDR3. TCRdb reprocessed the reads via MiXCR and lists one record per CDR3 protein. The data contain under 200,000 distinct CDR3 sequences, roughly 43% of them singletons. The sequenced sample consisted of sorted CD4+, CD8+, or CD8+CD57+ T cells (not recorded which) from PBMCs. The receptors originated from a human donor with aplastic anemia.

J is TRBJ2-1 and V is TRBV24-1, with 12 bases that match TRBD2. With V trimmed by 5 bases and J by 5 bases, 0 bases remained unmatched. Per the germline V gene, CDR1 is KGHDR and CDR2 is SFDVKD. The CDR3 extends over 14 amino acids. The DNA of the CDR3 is TGTGCCACCAGTGCTAGCGGGGGGGACAATGAGCAGTTCTTC. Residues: CATSASGGDNEQFF.

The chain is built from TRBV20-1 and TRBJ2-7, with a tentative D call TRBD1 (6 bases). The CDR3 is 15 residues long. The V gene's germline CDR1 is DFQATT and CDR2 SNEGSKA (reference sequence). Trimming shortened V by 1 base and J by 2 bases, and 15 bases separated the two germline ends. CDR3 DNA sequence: TGCAGTGCTAGAGCCAGGACAGTGGATCCCTACGAGCAGTACTTC. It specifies CSARARTVDPYEQYF.

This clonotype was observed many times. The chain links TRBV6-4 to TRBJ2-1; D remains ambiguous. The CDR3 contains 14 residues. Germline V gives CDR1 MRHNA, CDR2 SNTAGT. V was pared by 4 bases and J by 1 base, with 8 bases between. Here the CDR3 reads CASSVEQSYNEQFF. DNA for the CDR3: TGTGCCAGCAGTGTTGAGCAATCCTACAATGAGCAGTTCTTC.

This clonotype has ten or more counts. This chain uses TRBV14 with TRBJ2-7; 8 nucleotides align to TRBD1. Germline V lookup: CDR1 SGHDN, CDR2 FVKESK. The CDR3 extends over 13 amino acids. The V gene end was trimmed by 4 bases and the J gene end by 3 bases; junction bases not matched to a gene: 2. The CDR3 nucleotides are TGTGCCAGCAGCCGTGGACAGGGCTACGAGCAGTACTTC. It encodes CASSRGQGYEQYF.

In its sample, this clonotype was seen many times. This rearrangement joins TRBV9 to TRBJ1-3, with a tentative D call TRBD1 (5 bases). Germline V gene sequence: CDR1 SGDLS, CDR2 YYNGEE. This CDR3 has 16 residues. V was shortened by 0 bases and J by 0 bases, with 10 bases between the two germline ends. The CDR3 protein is CASSVGTGLSGNTIYF. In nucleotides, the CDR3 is TGTGCCAGCAGCGTAGGAACAGGTCTCTCTGGAAACACCATATATTTT.

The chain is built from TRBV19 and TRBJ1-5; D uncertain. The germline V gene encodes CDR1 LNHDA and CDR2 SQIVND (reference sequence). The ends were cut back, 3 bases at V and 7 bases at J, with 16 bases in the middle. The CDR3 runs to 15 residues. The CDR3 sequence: CASSIMFGSDQPQHF. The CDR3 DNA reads TGTGCCAGTAGTATTATGTTCGGCTCGGACCAGCCCCAGCATTTT.

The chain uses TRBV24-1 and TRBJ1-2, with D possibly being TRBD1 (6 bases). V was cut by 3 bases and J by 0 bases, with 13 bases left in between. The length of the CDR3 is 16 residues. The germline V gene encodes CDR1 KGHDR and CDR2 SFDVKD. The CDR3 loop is CATSDAQGPANYGYTF. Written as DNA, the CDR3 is TGTGCCACCAGTGATGCGCAGGGGCCCGCTAACTATGGCTACACCTTC.

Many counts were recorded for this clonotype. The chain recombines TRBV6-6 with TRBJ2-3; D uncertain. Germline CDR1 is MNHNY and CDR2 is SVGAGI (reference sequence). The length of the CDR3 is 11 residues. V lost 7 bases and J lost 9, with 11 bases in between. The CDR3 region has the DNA TGTGCCAGCAAAGTTGGGCAGACGCAGTATTTT. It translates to CASKVGQTQYF.

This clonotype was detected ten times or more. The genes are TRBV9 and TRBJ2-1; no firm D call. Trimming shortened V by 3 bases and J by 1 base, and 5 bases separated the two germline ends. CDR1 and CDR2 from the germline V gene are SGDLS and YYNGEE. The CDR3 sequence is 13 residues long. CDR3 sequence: CASSGSSYNEQFF. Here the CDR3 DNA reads TGTGCCAGCAGCGGCAGTTCCTACAATGAGCAGTTCTTC.

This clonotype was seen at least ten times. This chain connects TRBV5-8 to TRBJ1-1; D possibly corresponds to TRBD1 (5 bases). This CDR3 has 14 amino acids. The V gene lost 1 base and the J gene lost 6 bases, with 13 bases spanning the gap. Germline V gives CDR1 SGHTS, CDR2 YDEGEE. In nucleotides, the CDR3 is TGTGCCAGCAGCTTGAATTTGGGGGAATCTGAAGCTTTCTTT. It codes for CASSLNLGESEAFF.

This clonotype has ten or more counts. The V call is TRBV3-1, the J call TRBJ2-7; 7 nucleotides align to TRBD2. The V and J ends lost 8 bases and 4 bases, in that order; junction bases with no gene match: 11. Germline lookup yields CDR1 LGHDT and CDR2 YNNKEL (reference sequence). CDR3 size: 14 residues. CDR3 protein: CASGGGALGYEQYF. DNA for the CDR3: TGTGCCAGCGGGGGGGGAGCCCTTGGATACGAGCAGTACTTC.